Shown below are 9 T cell receptor beta chains from a single sample sequenced in a study of ipilimumab plus nivolumab after autologous stem cell transplantation. This table comes from immunoSEQ multiplex PCR, and its TCRdb copy is limited to in-frame clones, with some not included. The repertoire includes tens of thousands of clones, roughly 86% of them detected once, and 4% to 6% sits in the top ten. Here the sequenced sample was PBMCs, taken in a trial of ipilimumab plus nivolumab as post-transplant consolidation. The receptors derive from a male donor with diffuse large B-cell lymphoma.

This chain connects TRBV9 to TRBJ2-3, with D possibly called TRBD1 or TRBD2 (6 bases each). The V and J ends lost 4 bases and 4 bases respectively, with 13 bases between them. This CDR3 region has 14 residues. Per germline, CDR1 SGDLS and CDR2 YYNGEE. CDR3: CASSPLGGADTQYF. CDR3 nucleotide sequence: TGTGCCAGCAGCCCCCTCGGGGGCGCAGATACGCAGTATTTT.

This clone was counted only a few times. The chain is built from TRBV7-9 and TRBJ2-1; 14 bases fit TRBD2. Germline values: CDR1 SEHNR, CDR2 FQNEAQ (reference sequence). This CDR3 region has 16 residues. The V and J ends lost 5 bases and 6 bases, in that order; junction bases with no gene match: 6. DNA for the CDR3: TGTGCCAGCAGCCAAGGGACTAGCGGGGGACCCAATGAGCAGTTCTTC. Protein sequence: CASSQGTSGGPNEQFF.

The J gene is TRBJ2-1, the V gene TRBV2; tentatively, D is TRBD1 (6 bases). V was shortened by 6 bases and J by 0 bases, with 15 bases between the two germline ends. From germline, CDR1 is SNHLY and CDR2 FYNNEI. This CDR3 region has 16 residues. The CDR3 nucleotides read TGTGCCAGCAGAGGCACCCTACAGGGCTCCTACAATGAGCAGTTCTTC. Encoded protein: CASRGTLQGSYNEQFF.

The genes are TRBV4-3 and TRBJ2-7; D could derive from TRBD1 or TRBD2 (6 bases each). This CDR3 has 15 residues. Germline CDR1 LGHNA, CDR2 YSLEER. The V end lost 0 bases, the J end lost 2 bases, and 11 bases lay between the germline ends. CDR3 in amino acids: CASSQDLEGAYEQYF. The CDR3 DNA is TGCGCCAGCAGCCAAGACCTGGAGGGGGCCTACGAGCAGTACTTC.

This clone was detected once. This chain uses TRBV29-1 with TRBJ2-1; 7 bases are a match to TRBD2. Germline V gives CDR1 SQVTM, CDR2 ANQGSEA. The CDR3 runs 15 residues. Losses at the gene ends were 3 bases for V and 7 bases for J; bases not matched to a gene: 12. The CDR3 coding sequence is TGCAGCGTTGAGCTCGGGGGGAGGGCCTCAAATGAGCAGTTCTTC. Translated: CSVELGGRASNEQFF.

The rearrangement joins TRBV13 to TRBJ2-3; 8 bases are shared with TRBD2. J lost 1 base, V lost 8 bases, and 5 bases had no gene match. CDR3 length: 14 residues. Germline loops: CDR1 PRHDT, CDR2 FYEKMQ (reference sequence). CDR3 sequence: CASRPSGRTDTQYF. The CDR3 DNA follows: TGTGCCAGCCGGCCTAGCGGGCGCACAGATACGCAGTATTTT.

The genes are TRBV7-8 and TRBJ2-5; 7 positions agree with TRBD2. The germline CDR1 and CDR2 sequences are SGHVS and FQNEAQ. The CDR3 is 15 amino acids. V lost 4 bases to trimming and J lost 3 bases; unmatched junction nucleotides: 8. CDR3 protein: CASSSQSRGEETQYF. The CDR3 nucleotides are TGTGCCAGCAGCTCACAGAGTCGGGGGGAAGAGACCCAGTACTTC.

This clone was seen only a few times. The V gene is TRBV7-9, the J gene TRBJ1-4, with a possible D match to TRBD1 (5 bases). V dropped 3 bases and J dropped 4 bases, with 6 bases sitting between them. The CDR3 runs to 13 residues. The V gene's germline CDR1 is SEHNR and CDR2 FQNEAQ (reference sequence). The CDR3 sequence is CASSFDSNEKLFF. CDR3 DNA: TGTGCCAGCAGCTTCGACAGTAATGAAAAACTGTTTTTT.

This chain uses TRBV7-2 with TRBJ2-3; maybe TRBD2 (7 bases). V was shortened by 5 bases and J by 0 bases, with 18 bases between the two germline ends. The CDR3 is 17 amino acids. Looked up from germline, CDR1 is SGHTA and CDR2 is FQGNSA. The CDR3 region is CASSKNYRGASTDTQYF. For the CDR3, the DNA is TGTGCCAGCAGCAAAAATTACCGGGGGGCTAGCACAGATACGCAGTATTTT.